The subject of this entry is one T cell receptor (beta chain). This sample was included in a study of Ad26.COV2.S vaccination and SARS-CoV-2 variants. Study as a whole: Donor participated within the Ad26.COV2.S arm of the COV1001 trial.

Generated by immunoSEQ multiplex PCR, the TCRdb table keeps only in-frame clones and is missing some. The data show about 680,000 clones, with 70% to 90% seen just once and around 1.5% held by the top ten. CDR3 length equals 14 residues. V lost 6 bases and J lost 5; bases outside the gene matches: 4. Germline V gene sequence: CDR1 MNHEY, CDR2 SVGAGI. Treatment indicated: roughly 20 received Ad26.COV2.S at low or high dose, single or two shots; roughly five received placebo; per-sample allocation not given. Each sample was drawn 63 days after the first injection (of vaccine or placebo). The shot given was an Ad26 vector that makes Wuhan-strain SARS-CoV-2 spike.

The sequence came from a person aged 18-65 years who received the Ad26.COV2.S COVID-19 vaccine or a placebo. The rearrangement links TRBV6-5 to TRBJ2-2, with 9 bases matching TRBD2. The sequences come from peripheral blood, collected in a trial of Ad26.COV2.S vaccine versus placebo. CDR3 protein: CASRASGKTGELFF. DNA for the CDR3: TGTGCCAGCAGGGCTAGCGGGAAGACCGGGGAGCTGTTTTTT.